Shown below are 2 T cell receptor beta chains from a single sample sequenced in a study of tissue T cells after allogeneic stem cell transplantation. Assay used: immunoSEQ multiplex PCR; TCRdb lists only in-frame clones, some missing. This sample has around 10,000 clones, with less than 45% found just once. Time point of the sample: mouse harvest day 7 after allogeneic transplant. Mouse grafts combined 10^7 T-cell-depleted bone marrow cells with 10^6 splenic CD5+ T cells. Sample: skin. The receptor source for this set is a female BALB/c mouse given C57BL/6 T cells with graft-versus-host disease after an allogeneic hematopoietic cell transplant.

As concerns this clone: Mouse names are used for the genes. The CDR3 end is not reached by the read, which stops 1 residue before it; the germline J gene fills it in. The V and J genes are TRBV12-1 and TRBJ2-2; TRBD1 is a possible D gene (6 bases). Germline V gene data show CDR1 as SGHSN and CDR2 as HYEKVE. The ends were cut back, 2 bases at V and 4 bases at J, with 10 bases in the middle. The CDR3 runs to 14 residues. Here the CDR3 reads CASSHREFTGQLYF. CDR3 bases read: TGTGCCAGCTCTCACAGGGAATTCACCGGGCAGCTCTAC.

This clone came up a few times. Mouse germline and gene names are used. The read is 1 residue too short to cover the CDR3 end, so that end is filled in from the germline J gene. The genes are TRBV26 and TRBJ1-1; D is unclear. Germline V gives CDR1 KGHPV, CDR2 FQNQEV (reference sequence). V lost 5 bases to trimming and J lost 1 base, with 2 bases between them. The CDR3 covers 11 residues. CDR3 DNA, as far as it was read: TGTGCCAGCAGTAGGAACACAGAAGTCTTC. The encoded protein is CASSRNTEVF. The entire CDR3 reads CASSRNTEVFF.